This TCR beta chain was sequenced during a study of T cell repertoires in cytomegalovirus infection. The overall study: Indications of both CMV infection and matching HLA type were provided by public TCR beta signatures.

MiXCR, applied by TCRdb to the reads, yields one record per CDR3 protein. The sample shows tens of thousands of distinct CDR3 sequences, roughly 22% of them seen only once. The CDR3 consists of 15 residues. V was pared by 2 bases and J by 1 base, with 11 bases between. CDR1 and CDR2 (germline): MDHEN, SYDVKM. This clonotype was seen a handful of times. The antigen is not known. Study conclusions and caveats: Cumulative public TCR beta family frequency identified carriers of CMV plus the relevant HLA.

The sample here was CD8+ T cells from cultured PBMCs, taken from culture after CMV antigen stimulation. The chain is built from TRBV28 and TRBJ2-5, with D perhaps being TRBD1 or TRBD2 (5 bases each). The TCR sequence derives from a human donor in good health (CMV status not recorded). Some clones in this sample may be carry-over from other donors' samples. In DNA, the CDR3 is TGTGCCAGCAGTTTAGTTGGGGGAACCCAAGAGACCCAGTACTTC. This encodes CASSLVGGTQETQYF.